These T cell receptor beta chains were read from a single sample in a study of shared clonotypes between healthy human individuals. TCRdb keeps only in-frame clones here, not all; method: immunoSEQ multiplex PCR. The table has over 2,000,000 clones, around 95% seen once. The source material was naive CD8+ T cells from PBMCs. These receptor sequences come from a man aged 18 to 30 in good health. Some clones in this sample may be carry-over from other donors' samples. Each CDR3 is given with its conserved first and last residue. A D gene is named only where the DNA matches it firmly. A clone size is listed for some rows: how often the clone was seen (once, few, many), or a class if it is expanded.

>TRBV28|-|-|TRBJ2-7
CASSLANSYEQYF
TGTGCCAGCAGTTTAGCGAACTCCTACGAGCAGTACTTC
>TRBV27|-|-|TRBJ2-7
CASSFSGPYEQYF
TGTGCCAGCAGTTTTTCAGGGCCCTACGAGCAGTACTTC
>TRBV9|TRBD2|-|TRBJ2-2
CASSATSGRARDTGELFF
TGTGCCAGCAGCGCAACTAGCGGGAGGGCCCGTGACACCGGGGAGCTGTTTTTT
>TRBV11-2|TRBD1|-|TRBJ2-1
CASSARTGGQFF
TGTGCCAGCAGCGCCCGGACAGGGGGGCAGTTCTTC
>TRBV28|TRBD2|once|TRBJ2-1
CASSFNSGSSYEQFF
TGTGCCAGCAGCTTTAATAGCGGGAGCTCGTATGAGCAGTTCTTC
>TRBV27|-|-|TRBJ2-7
CASSHGTYYEQYF
TGTGCCAGCAGCCACGGGACGTACTACGAGCAGTACTTC
>TRBV10-3|-|few|TRBJ1-1
CAISEISVNTEAFF
TGTGCCATCAGTGAGATTTCAGTGAACACTGAAGCTTTCTTT
>TRBV19|-|-|TRBJ1-2
CASNWAGGYTF
TGTGCCAGTAACTGGGCGGGCGGCTACACCTTC
>TRBV5-1|-|-|TRBJ2-7
CASSLTRGYNEQYF
TGCGCCAGCAGCTTAACCAGGGGCTACAACGAGCAGTACTTC
>TRBV10-1|TRBD1|-|TRBJ2-7
CASSVSQTGTETWEQYF
TGCGCCAGCAGTGTCTCCCAAACCGGGACAGAGACGTGGGAGCAGTACTTC
>TRBV7-9|TRBD2|-|TRBJ2-1
CASSFGTTIHNEQFF
TGTGCCAGCAGTTTCGGGACTACCATACACAATGAGCAGTTCTTC
>TRBV5-1|-|-|TRBJ2-1
CASSLAVFHYNEQFF
TGCGCCAGCAGCTTGGCTGTATTTCACTACAATGAGCAGTTCTTC
>TRBV11-2|-|-|TRBJ2-7
CASSLGAGSGPLYEQYF
TGTGCCAGCAGCTTAGGGGCGGGAAGCGGCCCCCTCTACGAGCAGTACTTC
>TRBV27|-|-|TRBJ2-3
CASSLRENADTQYF
TGTGCCAGCAGTTTACGGGAGAATGCAGATACGCAGTATTTT
>TRBV11-3|-|once|TRBJ2-7
CASSLRGARSYEQYF
TGTGCCAGCAGCTTACGGGGGGCGAGAAGCTACGAGCAGTACTTC
>TRBV7-9|-|-|TRBJ2-1
CASSLSQERRQFF
TGTGCCAGCAGCTTATCACAAGAAAGAAGGCAGTTCTTC